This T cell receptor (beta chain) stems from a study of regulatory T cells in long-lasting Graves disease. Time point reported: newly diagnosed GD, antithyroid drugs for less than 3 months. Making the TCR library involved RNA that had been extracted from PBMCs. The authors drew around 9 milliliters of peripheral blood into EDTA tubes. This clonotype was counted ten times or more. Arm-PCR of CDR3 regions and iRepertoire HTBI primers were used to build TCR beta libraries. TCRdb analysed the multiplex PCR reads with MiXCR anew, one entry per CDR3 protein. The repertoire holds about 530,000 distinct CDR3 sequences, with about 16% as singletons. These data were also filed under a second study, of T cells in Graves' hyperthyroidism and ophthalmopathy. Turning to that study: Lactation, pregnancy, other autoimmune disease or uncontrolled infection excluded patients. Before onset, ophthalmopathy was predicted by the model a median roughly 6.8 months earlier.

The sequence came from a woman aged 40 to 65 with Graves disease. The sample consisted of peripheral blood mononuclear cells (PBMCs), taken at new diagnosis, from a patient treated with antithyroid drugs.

CDR3 coding DNA: TGTGCCACCAGCAGACCGATTAAGGACCCCACAGATACGCAGTATTTT. Translating it yields CATSRPIKDPTDTQYF. The chain recombines TRBV15 with TRBJ2-3, with D unresolved. The CDR3 totals 16 residues. The V end lost 2 bases, the J end lost 2 bases, and 14 bases lay between the germline ends. Germline V CDR1 and CDR2: LNHNV, YYDKDF (reference sequence).